One sample yielded the 32 T cell receptor beta chains listed below, sequenced in a study of blood T cell repertoires in COVID-19. Assay: immunoSEQ multiplex PCR; the TCRdb copy retains only in-frame clones and omits some. The repertoire holds about 400,000 clones, with 75% to 90% as singletons. The sample consisted of peripheral blood. The receptors were gathered from an older woman with COVID-19, enrolled during active disease.

V is TRBV5-1 and J is TRBJ2-7; 10 bases align to TRBD1. The CDR3 is 14 amino acids. Trimming removed 2 bases from V and 6 bases from J; junction bases left unmatched: 5. Germline CDR1 and CDR2: SGHRS and YFSETQ. The CDR3 coding sequence is TGCGCCAGCAGCTTTACCGGGACAGGGGTCGAGCAGTACTTC. This codes for CASSFTGTGVEQYF.

This clone has a single count. The genes are TRBV3-1 (or the pseudogene TRBV3-2) and TRBJ2-2, with 7 positions matching TRBD1. The CDR3 is 16 amino acids. V dropped 3 bases and J dropped 4; count of bases not matched to a gene: 8. The germline V gene encodes CDR1 LGHDT and CDR2 YNNKEL (reference sequence). CDR3 sequence: CASSHWKGAGTGELFF. The CDR3 bases are TGTGCCAGCAGCCACTGGAAGGGGGCTGGCACCGGGGAGCTGTTTTTT.

The rearrangement joins TRBV5-1 to TRBJ2-2; D possibly corresponds to TRBD1 (5 bases). The CDR3 contains 15 residues. Germline-derived CDR1 and CDR2 are SGHRS and YFSETQ. The ends were cut back, 2 bases at V and 0 bases at J, with 8 bases in the middle. As DNA, the CDR3 is TGCGCCAGCAGCTTCCAGGGTTCGAACACCGGGGAGCTGTTTTTT. Translated: CASSFQGSNTGELFF.

The gene calls are TRBV5-1 and TRBJ2-3; no firm D call. Per the germline V gene, CDR1 is SGHRS and CDR2 is YFSETQ. The length of the CDR3 is 13 residues. Between the trimmed V and J ends, which lost 3 bases and 5 bases, there was a span of 10 bases. The DNA for the CDR3 is TGCGCCAGCAGCTCCCCGCCAGTAGATACGCAGTATTTT. This encodes CASSSPPVDTQYF. Based on the CDR3 plus reference TRBV5-1 and TRBJ2-3, the full variable domain is KAGVTQTPRYLIKTRGQQVTLSCSPISGHRSVSWYQQTPGQGLQFLFEYFSETQRNKGNFPGRFSGRQFSNSRSEMNVSTLELGDSALYLCASSSPPVDTQYFGPGTRLTVL.

This chain joins TRBV18 and TRBJ2-1, with TRBD1 as a possible D gene (5 bases). The CDR3 covers 16 residues. Looked up from germline, CDR1 is KGHSH and CDR2 is LQKENI. V lost 3 bases and J 6 bases, leaving 18 bases between the germline ends. The CDR3 nucleotides read TGTGCCAGCTCACCCGGCTTGGGGCCTTTCGGCAATGAGCAGTTCTTC. It codes for CASSPGLGPFGNEQFF.

CDR3 bases: TGTGCCAGTAGTGACCAGGGGGCGGTCGTAGGTGGCTACACCTTC. It encodes CASSDQGAVVGGYTF. The chain joins TRBV19 to TRBJ1-2; the match to TRBD1 covers 8 bases. The junction had 12 bases not matched to a gene; V was cut back by 5 bases and J by 7 bases. The CDR3 is 15 amino acids. CDR1 LNHDA and CDR2 SQIVND come from the germline V gene (reference sequence).

This clone was counted once. The chain has TRBV18 and TRBJ2-7; 9 bases match TRBD1. Per the germline V gene, CDR1 is KGHSH and CDR2 is LQKENI. The CDR3 has 14 amino acids. V lost 2 bases, J lost 7 bases, and 6 bases stayed unmatched. The CDR3 region has the DNA TGTGCCAGCTCACCAAACAGGGGGCTGGGAGAGCAGTACTTC. This encodes CASSPNRGLGEQYF.

The V and J genes are TRBV6-5 and TRBJ2-3, with D perhaps matching TRBD1 (6 bases). The CDR3 is 14 residues long. Germline CDR1 is MNHEY and CDR2 is SVGAGI. With 2 bases removed from V and 11 bases from J, the gap between germline ends came to 17 bases. The CDR3 spells CASSYRDPRDKQYF. The CDR3 DNA is TGTGCCAGCAGTTACCGGGACCCCCGGGACAAGCAGTATTTT.

The J gene is TRBJ2-7, the V gene TRBV6-5; TRBD2 matches 7 bases. The germline CDR1 and CDR2 sequences are MNHEY and SVGAGI. The CDR3 length is 15 residues. The trim removed 0 bases at V and 2 bases at J, leaving 4 bases unmatched. This CDR3 is CASSYSNAGAYEQYF. The CDR3, as DNA: TGTGCCAGCAGTTACTCGAATGCGGGGGCCTACGAGCAGTACTTC.

The chain is built from TRBV19 and TRBJ2-2, with 7 bases matching TRBD2. The germline V gene encodes CDR1 LNHDA and CDR2 SQIVND (reference sequence). The ends lost 1 base at V and 3 bases at J; junction bases unmatched: 2. The CDR3 is made up of 15 amino acids. This chain's CDR3 is CASSIAGRDTGELFF. The CDR3 DNA follows: TGTGCCAGTAGTATAGCAGGGAGGGACACCGGGGAGCTGTTTTTT.

The J gene is TRBJ1-3, the V gene TRBV11-3, with 7 positions matching TRBD1. Germline values: CDR1 SGHNT, CDR2 YENEEA. The CDR3 sequence is 16 residues long. V lost 6 bases to trimming and J lost 0 bases; unmatched junction nucleotides: 8. The CDR3 nucleotides are TGTGCCAGCAGTCTTAGGACAGGCTACTCTGGAAACACCATATATTTT. Translating gives CASSLRTGYSGNTIYF.

The V gene is TRBV2, the J gene TRBJ1-2; D is possibly TRBD1 (6 bases). The CDR3 runs 14 residues. Germline CDR1 SNHLY, CDR2 FYNNEI. The V and J ends lost 6 bases and 1 base respectively, with 12 bases between them. The CDR3 loop reads CASSGDTDNYGYTF. The CDR3 DNA reads as TGTGCCAGCAGCGGGGACACCGATAACTATGGCTACACCTTC.

The V gene is TRBV19, the J gene TRBJ1-6; no clear D. Trimming cost V 4 bases and J 5 bases, with 15 bases left between them. CDR3 length: 16 amino acids. The germline V gene has CDR1 LNHDA and CDR2 SQIVND (reference sequence). CDR3 sequence reads: CASSSNKGGDNSPLHF. CDR3 DNA sequence: TGTGCCAGTAGTAGTAACAAGGGAGGAGATAATTCACCCCTCCACTTT.

The chain recombines TRBV9 with TRBJ2-5; the match to TRBD2 covers 8 bases. With 0 bases clipped from V and 1 base from J, the junction kept 8 bases outside the gene matches. CDR1 and CDR2 from the germline V gene are SGDLS and YYNGEE. The CDR3 totals 17 residues. In DNA form, the CDR3 reads TGTGCCAGCAGCGTAGACGGGATAGCGGGGTTCCAAGAGACCCAGTACTTC. This gives the protein CASSVDGIAGFQETQYF.

The chain couples TRBV6-5 to TRBJ1-2, with D perhaps matching TRBD1 (5 bases). This CDR3 comprises 13 residues. Germline V lookup: CDR1 MNHEY, CDR2 SVGAGI. Trimming pared 2 bases from V and 4 bases from J, leaving 8 bases between. The CDR3 region is CASSYAGPYGYTF. CDR3 in DNA: TGTGCCAGCAGTTACGCAGGGCCCTATGGCTACACCTTC.

The rearrangement links TRBV27 to TRBJ2-7; 12 bases map to TRBD2. The CDR3 contains 15 residues. The V gene end was trimmed by 2 bases and the J gene end by 6 bases; junction bases not matched to a gene: 5. Germline CDR1 is MNHEY and CDR2 is SMNVEV (reference sequence). The CDR3 nucleotides are TGTGCCAGCAGTTTAAGACTAGCGGGGGTTGTCGAGCAGTACTTC. This codes for CASSLRLAGVVEQYF.

The chain has TRBV7-8 and TRBJ1-5; the match to TRBD1 covers 9 bases. J lost 7 bases, V lost 4 bases, and 11 bases had no gene match. The V gene's germline CDR1 is SGHVS and CDR2 FQNEAQ. The CDR3 consists of 16 residues. The chain's CDR3 is CASSSQQGAFGQPQHF. The CDR3 nucleotides read TGTGCCAGCAGCTCACAACAGGGGGCGTTTGGACAGCCCCAGCATTTT.

The sample holds one count of this clone. The chain joins TRBV19 to TRBJ2-6; perhaps TRBD1 as D (6 bases). Germline loops: CDR1 LNHDA, CDR2 SQIVND (reference sequence). V shed 4 bases and J shed 3 bases, with 16 bases lying between them. There are 17 residues in the CDR3. This chain's CDR3 is CASSTLPQGNGANVLTF. The DNA of the CDR3 is TGTGCCAGTAGTACCCTTCCCCAGGGGAATGGGGCCAACGTCCTGACTTTC.

This chain joins TRBV29-1 and TRBJ1-1; D is uncertain. V was trimmed by 7 bases and J by 1 base, leaving 13 bases between them. The CDR3 runs 13 residues. Germline V gene data show CDR1 as SQVTM and CDR2 as ANQGSEA. The CDR3 DNA is TGCAGCGCCGCGGAATGGCAGAACACTGAAGCTTTCTTT. It yields the protein CSAAEWQNTEAFF.

This clone has a single count. The V gene is TRBV19, the J gene TRBJ1-1, with D uncertain. Trimming pared 7 bases from V and 1 base from J, leaving 7 bases between. Germline values: CDR1 LNHDA, CDR2 SQIVND (reference sequence). The CDR3 runs to 12 residues. CDR3 loop: CASKVGNTEAFF. The CDR3 region has the DNA TGTGCCAGTAAAGTCGGGAACACTGAAGCTTTCTTT.

The gene calls are TRBV18 and TRBJ1-1, with a weak D call TRBD1 (6 bases). The germline gives CDR1 KGHSH, CDR2 LQKENI. The V end was cut by 3 bases, the J end by 1 base, with 9 bases between. This CDR3 spans 14 amino acids. This chain's CDR3 is CASSPGQKNTEAFF. As DNA, the CDR3 is TGTGCCAGCTCACCGGGACAAAAGAACACTGAAGCTTTCTTT.

The chain employs TRBV3-1 (or the pseudogene TRBV3-2) and TRBJ1-3; TRBD1 aligns across 7 bases. Trimming at V came to 5 bases and at J to 4 bases, leaving 5 bases not matched to a gene. This CDR3 has 14 residues. Germline V gene sequence: CDR1 LGHDT, CDR2 YNNKEL (reference sequence). Here the CDR3 reads CASSFRGTGNTIYF. For the CDR3, the DNA is TGTGCCAGCAGCTTCAGGGGGACCGGAAACACCATATATTTT.

The rearrangement links TRBV10-1 to TRBJ2-1; TRBD2 matches 8 bases. V shed 3 bases and J 10 bases; nucleotides not matched to a gene: 2. Germline-derived CDR1 and CDR2 are WNHNN and SYGVQD (reference sequence). This CDR3 contains 12 residues. CDR3: CASSDRGGEQFF. CDR3 DNA sequence: TGCGCCAGCAGTGACCGGGGGGGGGAGCAGTTCTTC.

This clone was seen only a few times. This chain joins TRBV7-6 and TRBJ2-3; TRBD1 matches at 9 bases. CDR1 SGHVS and CDR2 FNYEAQ come from the germline V gene. The CDR3 is 18 amino acids. The V and J ends lost 1 base and 4 bases, in that order; junction bases with no gene match: 12. CDR3 DNA sequence: TGTGCCAGCAGCTTAGGAGGATGGGGGACAGGGAGTGCAGATACGCAGTATTTT. Translation: CASSLGGWGTGSADTQYF. Looking up the rest from reference TRBV7-6 and TRBJ2-3 gives the full variable domain: GAGVSQSPRYKVTKRGQDVALRCDPISGHVSLYWYRQALGQGPEFLTYFNYEAQQDKSGLPNDRFSAERPEGSISTLTIQRTEQRDSAMYRCASSLGGWGTGSADTQYFGPGTRLTVL.

This clone was counted between two and nine times. This chain joins TRBV2 and TRBJ2-6; D is possibly TRBD1 (6 bases). The germline gives CDR1 SNHLY, CDR2 FYNNEI. Trimming shortened V by 6 bases and J by 1 base, and 7 bases separated the two germline ends. The CDR3 extends over 14 amino acids. The CDR3 protein is CASSDRSGANVLTF. The CDR3 coding sequence is TGTGCCAGCAGCGACAGGTCTGGGGCCAACGTCCTGACTTTC.

This clone was detected only a few times. The chain combines TRBV5-5 with TRBJ1-6, with a tentative D call TRBD1 (5 bases). CDR3 length: 14 amino acids. Germline CDR1 and CDR2: SGHKS and YYEKEE (reference sequence). Between the trimmed V and J ends, which lost 7 bases and 6 bases, there was a span of 14 bases. The CDR3 coding sequence is TGTGCCAGCTGGGCTTTGACAGCTAATTCACCCCTCCACTTT. Amino acids: CASWALTANSPLHF. Variable domain in full (rest from reference TRBV5-5 and TRBJ1-6): DAGVTQSPTHLIKTRGQQVTLRCSPISGHKSVSWYQQVLGQGPQFIFQYYEKEERGRGNFPDRFSARQFPNYSSELNVNALLLGDSALYLCASWALTANSPLHFGNGTRLTVT.

The J gene is TRBJ2-2, the V gene TRBV5-4; D is unclear. CDR1 SGHNT and CDR2 YYREEE come from the germline V gene (reference sequence). V lost 2 bases and J 9 bases, leaving 11 bases between the germline ends. The CDR3 length is 13 residues. CDR3 sequence (DNA): TGTGCCAGCAGCTTTGATGGCCACCGGGAGCTGTTTTTT. Amino acid sequence: CASSFDGHRELFF.

This chain connects TRBV24-1 to TRBJ1-2, with D perhaps matching TRBD1 (5 bases). Germline V lookup: CDR1 KGHDR, CDR2 SFDVKD. The CDR3 is made up of 12 amino acids. V gave up 0 bases and J gave up 9 bases, with 7 bases separating them. DNA for the CDR3: TGTGCCACCAGTGATTTGGGGGGGAGCTACACCTTC. Protein product: CATSDLGGSYTF.

The CDR3 region is CASSQSPGETQYF. CDR3 DNA sequence: TGTGCCAGCAGCCAGTCACCGGGAGAGACCCAGTACTTC. The J gene is TRBJ2-5, the V gene TRBV7-7; D ambiguous. The CDR3 sequence is 13 residues long. V lost 5 bases to trimming and J lost 4 bases, with 11 bases between them. Germline lookup yields CDR1 SSHAT and CDR2 FNYEAQ (reference sequence).

This chain uses TRBV5-1 with TRBJ1-1; 8 bases line up with TRBD1. The junction had 11 bases not matched to a gene; V was cut back by 4 bases and J by 6 bases. This CDR3 region has 15 residues. CDR1 and CDR2 (germline): SGHRS, YFSETQ. The CDR3 nucleotides are TGCGCCAGCAGCCCTCAGGGGGCAGGTGACGCTGAAGCTTTCTTT. It is translated as CASSPQGAGDAEAFF. The variable domain in full, completed from reference TRBV5-1 and TRBJ1-1, reads KAGVTQTPRYLIKTRGQQVTLSCSPISGHRSVSWYQQTPGQGLQFLFEYFSETQRNKGNFPGRFSGRQFSNSRSEMNVSTLELGDSALYLCASSPQGAGDAEAFFGQGTRLTVV.

The chain is built from TRBV4-2 and TRBJ1-2; TRBD1 aligns across 7 bases. The CDR3 contains 17 residues. Trimming removed 4 bases from V and 1 base from J; junction bases left unmatched: 12. The germline V gene encodes CDR1 LGHNA and CDR2 YNFKEQ. The chain's CDR3 is CASSLRTGTDYNYGYTF. CDR3 in DNA: TGTGCCAGCAGCCTCAGAACCGGGACAGACTATAACTATGGCTACACCTTC.

The rearrangement links TRBV19 to TRBJ1-4; D may be TRBD1 (5 bases). The CDR3 loop spans 15 amino acids. V was shortened by 5 bases and J by 2 bases, with 12 bases between the two germline ends. Germline CDR1 reads LNHDA; CDR2 reads SQIVND (reference sequence). CDR3 nucleotides: TGTGCCAGTAGTCCACCAGGGTTCACTAATGAAAAACTGTTTTTT. Its translation: CASSPPGFTNEKLFF.